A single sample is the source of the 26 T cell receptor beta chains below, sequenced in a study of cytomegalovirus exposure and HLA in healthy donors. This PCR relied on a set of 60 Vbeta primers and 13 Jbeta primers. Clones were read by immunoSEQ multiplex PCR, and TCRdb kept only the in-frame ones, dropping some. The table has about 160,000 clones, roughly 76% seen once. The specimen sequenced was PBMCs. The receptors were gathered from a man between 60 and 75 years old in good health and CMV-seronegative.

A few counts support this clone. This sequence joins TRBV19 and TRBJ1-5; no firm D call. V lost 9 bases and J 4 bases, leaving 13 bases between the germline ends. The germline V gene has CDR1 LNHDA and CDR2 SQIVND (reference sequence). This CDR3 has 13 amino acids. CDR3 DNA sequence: TGTGCCAGCCAACCTACAGTTAATCAGCCCCAGCATTTT. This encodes CASQPTVNQPQHF.

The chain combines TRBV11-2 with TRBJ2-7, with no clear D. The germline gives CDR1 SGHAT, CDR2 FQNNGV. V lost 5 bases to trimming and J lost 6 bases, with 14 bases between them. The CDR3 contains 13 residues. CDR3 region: CASSPHPTAEQYF. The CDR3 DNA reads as TGTGCCAGCAGCCCCCATCCTACAGCCGAGCAGTACTTC.

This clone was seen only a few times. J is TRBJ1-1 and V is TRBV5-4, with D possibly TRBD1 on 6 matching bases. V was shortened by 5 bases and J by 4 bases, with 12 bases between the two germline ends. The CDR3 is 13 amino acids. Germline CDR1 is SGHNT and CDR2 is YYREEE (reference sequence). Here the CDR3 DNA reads TGTGCCAGCAGAGAAGGGGGGGGCACTGAAGCTTTCTTT. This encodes CASREGGGTEAFF.

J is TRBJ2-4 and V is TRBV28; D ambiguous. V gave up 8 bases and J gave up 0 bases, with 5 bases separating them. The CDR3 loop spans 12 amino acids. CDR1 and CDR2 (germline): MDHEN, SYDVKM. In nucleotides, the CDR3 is TGTGCCAGCGGCCTAGCCAAAAACATTCAGTACTTC. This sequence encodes CASGLAKNIQYF.

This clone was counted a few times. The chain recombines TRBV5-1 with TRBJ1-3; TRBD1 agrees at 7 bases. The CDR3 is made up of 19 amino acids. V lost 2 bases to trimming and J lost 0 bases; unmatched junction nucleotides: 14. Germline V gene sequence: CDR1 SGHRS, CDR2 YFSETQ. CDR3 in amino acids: CASSLRNLGGTDSGNTIYF. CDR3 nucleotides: TGCGCCAGCAGCTTAAGGAACCTCGGCGGGACAGACTCTGGAAACACCATATATTTT. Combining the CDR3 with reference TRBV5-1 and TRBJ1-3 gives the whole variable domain KAGVTQTPRYLIKTRGQQVTLSCSPISGHRSVSWYQQTPGQGLQFLFEYFSETQRNKGNFPGRFSGRQFSNSRSEMNVSTLELGDSALYLCASSLRNLGGTDSGNTIYFGEGSWLTVV.

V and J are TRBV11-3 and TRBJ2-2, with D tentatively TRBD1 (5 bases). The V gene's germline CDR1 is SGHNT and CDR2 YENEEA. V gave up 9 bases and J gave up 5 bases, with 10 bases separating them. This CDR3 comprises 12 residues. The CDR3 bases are TGTGCCAGTAGGGGTCCTACCGGGGAGCTGTTTTTT. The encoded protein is CASRGPTGELFF.

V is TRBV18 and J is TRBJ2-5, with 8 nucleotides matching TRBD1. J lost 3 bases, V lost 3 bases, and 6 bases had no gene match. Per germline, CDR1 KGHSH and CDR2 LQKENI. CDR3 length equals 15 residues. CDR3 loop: CASSPLTGAEETQYF. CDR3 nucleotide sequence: TGTGCCAGCTCACCTTTGACAGGGGCTGAAGAGACCCAGTACTTC. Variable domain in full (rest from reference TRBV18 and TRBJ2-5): NAGVMQNPRHLVRRRGQEARLRCSPMKGHSHVYWYRQLPEEGLKFMVYLQKENIIDESGMPKERFSAEFPKEGPSILRIQQVVRGDSAAYFCASSPLTGAEETQYFGPGTRLLVL.

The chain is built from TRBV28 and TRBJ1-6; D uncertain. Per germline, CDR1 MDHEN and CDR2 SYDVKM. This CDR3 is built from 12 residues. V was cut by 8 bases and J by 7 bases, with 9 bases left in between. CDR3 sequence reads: CASEAENSPLHF. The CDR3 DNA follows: TGTGCCAGCGAGGCAGAGAATTCACCCCTCCACTTT.

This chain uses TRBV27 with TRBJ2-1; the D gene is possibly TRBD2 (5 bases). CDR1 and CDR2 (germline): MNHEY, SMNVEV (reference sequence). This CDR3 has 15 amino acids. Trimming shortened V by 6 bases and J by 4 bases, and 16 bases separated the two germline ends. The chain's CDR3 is CASSTVERKYNEQFF. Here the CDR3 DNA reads TGTGCCAGCAGCACCGTCGAGCGGAAATACAATGAGCAGTTCTTC.

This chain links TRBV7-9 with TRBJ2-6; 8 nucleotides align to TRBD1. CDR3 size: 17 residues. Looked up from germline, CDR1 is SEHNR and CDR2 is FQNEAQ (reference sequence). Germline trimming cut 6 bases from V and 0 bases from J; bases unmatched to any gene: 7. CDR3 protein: CASSLAGGSSGANVLTF. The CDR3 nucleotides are TGTGCCAGCAGTCTCGCAGGGGGCAGCTCTGGGGCCAACGTCCTGACTTTC.

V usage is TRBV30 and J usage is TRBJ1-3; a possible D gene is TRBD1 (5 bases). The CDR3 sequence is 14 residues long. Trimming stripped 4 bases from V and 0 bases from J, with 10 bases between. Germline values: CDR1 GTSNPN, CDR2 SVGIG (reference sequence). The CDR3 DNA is TGTGCCTGGACCGACAGAGGCTCTGGAAACACCATATATTTT. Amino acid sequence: CAWTDRGSGNTIYF. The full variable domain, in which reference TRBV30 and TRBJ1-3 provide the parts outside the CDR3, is SQTIHQWPATLVQPVGSPLSLECTVEGTSNPNLYWYRQAAGRGLQLLFYSVGIGQISSEVPQNLSASRPQDRQFILSSKKLLLSDSGFYLCAWTDRGSGNTIYFGEGSWLTVV.

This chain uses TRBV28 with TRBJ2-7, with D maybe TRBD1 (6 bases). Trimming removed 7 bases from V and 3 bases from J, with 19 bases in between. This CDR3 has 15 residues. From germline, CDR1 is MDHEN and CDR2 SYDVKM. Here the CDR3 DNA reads TGTGCCAGCAACACTTTAGGACAGCGAGGCTACGAGCAGTACTTC. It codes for CASNTLGQRGYEQYF.

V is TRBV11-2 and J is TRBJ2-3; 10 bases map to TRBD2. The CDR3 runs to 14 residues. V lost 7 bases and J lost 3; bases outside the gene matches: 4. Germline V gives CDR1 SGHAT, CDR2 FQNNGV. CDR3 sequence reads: CASKVAGGTDTQYF. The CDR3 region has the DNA TGTGCCAGCAAAGTAGCGGGAGGAACAGATACGCAGTATTTT.

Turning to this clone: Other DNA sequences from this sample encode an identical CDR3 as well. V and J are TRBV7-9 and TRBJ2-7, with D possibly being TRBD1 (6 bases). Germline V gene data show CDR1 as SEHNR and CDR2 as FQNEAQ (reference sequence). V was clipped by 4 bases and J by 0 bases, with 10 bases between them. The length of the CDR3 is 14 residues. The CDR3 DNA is TGTGCCAGCAGCTCGGACAGAAGCTCCTACGAGCAGTACTTC. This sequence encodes CASSSDRSSYEQYF.

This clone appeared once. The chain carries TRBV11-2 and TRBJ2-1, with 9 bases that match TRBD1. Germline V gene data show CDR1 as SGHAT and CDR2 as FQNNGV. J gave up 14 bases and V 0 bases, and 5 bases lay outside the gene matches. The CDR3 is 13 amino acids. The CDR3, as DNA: TGTGCCAGCAGCTTAGATTTTGGGACAGGGAAGTTCTTC. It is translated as CASSLDFGTGKFF.

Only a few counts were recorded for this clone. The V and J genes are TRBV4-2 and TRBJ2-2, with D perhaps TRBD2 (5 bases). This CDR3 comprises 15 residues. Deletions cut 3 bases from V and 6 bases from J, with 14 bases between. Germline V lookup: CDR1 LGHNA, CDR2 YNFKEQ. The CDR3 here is CASSQTQIGAGELFF. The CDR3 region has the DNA TGTGCCAGCAGCCAGACACAAATCGGGGCCGGGGAGCTGTTTTTT.

CDR3 nucleotides: TGTGCCAGCAACTTAGCGGGGGGTGTGGGAGAGCAGTTCTTC. It codes for CASNLAGGVGEQFF. The V call is TRBV2, the J call TRBJ2-1; 10 nucleotides align to TRBD2. The V and J ends lost 7 bases and 10 bases, in that order; junction bases with no gene match: 10. In germline, CDR1 is SNHLY, CDR2 FYNNEI. The CDR3 extends over 14 amino acids. Drawing the rest from reference TRBV2 and TRBJ2-1, the complete variable domain is EPEVTQTPSHQVTQMGQEVILRCVPISNHLYFYWYRQILGQKVEFLVSFYNNEISEKSEIFDDQFSVERPDGSNFTLKIRSTKLEDSAMYFCASNLAGGVGEQFFGPGTRLTVL.

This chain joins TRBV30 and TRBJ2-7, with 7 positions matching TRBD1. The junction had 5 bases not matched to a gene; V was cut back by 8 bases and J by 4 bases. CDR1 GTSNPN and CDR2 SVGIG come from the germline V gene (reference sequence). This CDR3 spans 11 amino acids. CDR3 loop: CAGNRGYEQYF. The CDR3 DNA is TGTGCCGGAAACAGGGGATACGAGCAGTACTTC.

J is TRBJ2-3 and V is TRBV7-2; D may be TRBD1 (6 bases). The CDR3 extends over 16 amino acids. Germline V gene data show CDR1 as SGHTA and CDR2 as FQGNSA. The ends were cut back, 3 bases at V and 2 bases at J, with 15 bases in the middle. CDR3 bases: TGTGCCAGCAGCTTCCCGACAGGTCGCTCCACAGATACGCAGTATTTT. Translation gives CASSFPTGRSTDTQYF.

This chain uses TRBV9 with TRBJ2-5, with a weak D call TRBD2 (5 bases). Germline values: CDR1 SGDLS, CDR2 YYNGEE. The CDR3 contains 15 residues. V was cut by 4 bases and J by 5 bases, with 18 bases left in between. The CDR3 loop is CASSPSGSGWETQYF. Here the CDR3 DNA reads TGTGCCAGCAGCCCCTCTGGGAGTGGGTGGGAGACCCAGTACTTC.

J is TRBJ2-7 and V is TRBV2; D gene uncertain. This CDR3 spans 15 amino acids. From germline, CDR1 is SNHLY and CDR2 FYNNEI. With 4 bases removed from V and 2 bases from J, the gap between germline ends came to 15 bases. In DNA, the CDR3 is TGTGCCAGCAGTGTCGGGTCCCTGCCGCCCTACGAGCAGTACTTC. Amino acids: CASSVGSLPPYEQYF.

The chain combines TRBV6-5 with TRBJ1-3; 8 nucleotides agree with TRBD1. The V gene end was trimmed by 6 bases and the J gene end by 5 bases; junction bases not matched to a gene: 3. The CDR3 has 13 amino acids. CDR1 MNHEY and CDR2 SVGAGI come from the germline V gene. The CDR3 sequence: CASRQGVRNTIYF. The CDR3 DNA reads TGTGCCAGCAGACAGGGGGTGAGAAACACCATATATTTT.

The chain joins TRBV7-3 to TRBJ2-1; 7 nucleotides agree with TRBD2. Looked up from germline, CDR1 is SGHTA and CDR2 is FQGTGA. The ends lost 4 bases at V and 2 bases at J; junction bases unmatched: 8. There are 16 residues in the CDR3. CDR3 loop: CASSSTTSPTYNEQFF. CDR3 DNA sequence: TGTGCCAGCAGCTCCACGACTAGCCCGACCTACAATGAGCAGTTCTTC.

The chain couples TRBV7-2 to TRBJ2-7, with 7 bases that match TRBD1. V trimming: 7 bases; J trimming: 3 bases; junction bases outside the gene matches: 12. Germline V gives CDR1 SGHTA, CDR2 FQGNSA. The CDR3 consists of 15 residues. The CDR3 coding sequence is TGTGCCAGCAAACACGACCGGGACAGCGTCTACGAGCAGTACTTC. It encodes CASKHDRDSVYEQYF.

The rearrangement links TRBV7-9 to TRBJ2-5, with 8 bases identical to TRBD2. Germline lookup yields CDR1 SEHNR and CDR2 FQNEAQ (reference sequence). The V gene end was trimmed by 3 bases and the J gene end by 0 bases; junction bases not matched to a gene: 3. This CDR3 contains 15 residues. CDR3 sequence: CASSFGGAYQETQYF. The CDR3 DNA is TGTGCCAGCAGCTTCGGGGGGGCCTACCAAGAGACCCAGTACTTC. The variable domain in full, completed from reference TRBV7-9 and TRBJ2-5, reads DTGVSQNPRHKITKRGQNVTFRCDPISEHNRLYWYRQTLGQGPEFLTYFQNEAQLEKSRLLSDRFSAERPKGSFSTLEIQRTEQGDSAMYLCASSFGGAYQETQYFGPGTRLLVL.

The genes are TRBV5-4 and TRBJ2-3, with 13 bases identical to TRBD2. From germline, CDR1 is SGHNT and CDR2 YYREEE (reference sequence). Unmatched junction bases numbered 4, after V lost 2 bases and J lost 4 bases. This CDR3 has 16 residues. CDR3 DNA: TGTGCCAGCAGCTTCACTAGCGGGGGGGTTTCAGATACGCAGTATTTT. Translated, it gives CASSFTSGGVSDTQYF. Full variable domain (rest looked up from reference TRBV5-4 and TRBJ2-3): ETGVTQSPTHLIKTRGQQVTLRCSSQSGHNTVSWYQQALGQGPQFIFQYYREEENGRGNFPPRFSGLQFPNYSSELNVNALELDDSALYLCASSFTSGGVSDTQYFGPGTRLTVL.